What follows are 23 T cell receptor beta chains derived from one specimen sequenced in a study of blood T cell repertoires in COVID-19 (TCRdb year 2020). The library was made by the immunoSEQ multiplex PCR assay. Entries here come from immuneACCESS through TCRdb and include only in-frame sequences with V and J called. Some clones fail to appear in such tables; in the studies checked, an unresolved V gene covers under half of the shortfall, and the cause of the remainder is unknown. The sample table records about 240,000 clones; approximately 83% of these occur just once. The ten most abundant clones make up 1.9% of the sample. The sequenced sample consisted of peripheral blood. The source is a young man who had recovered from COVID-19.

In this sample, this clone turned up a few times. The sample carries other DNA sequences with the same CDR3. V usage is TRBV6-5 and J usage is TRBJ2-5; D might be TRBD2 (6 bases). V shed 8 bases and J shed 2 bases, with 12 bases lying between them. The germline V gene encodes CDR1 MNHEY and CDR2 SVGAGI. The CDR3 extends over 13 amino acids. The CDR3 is CASSGTLQETQYF. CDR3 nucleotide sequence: TGTGCCAGCTCCGGGACTCTACAAGAGACCCAGTACTTC.

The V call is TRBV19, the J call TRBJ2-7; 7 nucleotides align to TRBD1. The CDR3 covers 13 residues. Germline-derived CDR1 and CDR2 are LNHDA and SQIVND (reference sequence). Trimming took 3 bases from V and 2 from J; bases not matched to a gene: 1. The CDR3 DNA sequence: TGTGCCAGTAGTATCGACAGGGCCTACGAGCAGTACTTC. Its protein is CASSIDRAYEQYF.

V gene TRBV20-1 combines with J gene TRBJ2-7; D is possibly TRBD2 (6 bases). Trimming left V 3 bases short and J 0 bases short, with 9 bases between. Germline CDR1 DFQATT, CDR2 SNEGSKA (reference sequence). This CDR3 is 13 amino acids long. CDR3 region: CSASPTSSYEQYF. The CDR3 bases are TGCAGTGCTAGTCCGACTAGCTCCTACGAGCAGTACTTC.

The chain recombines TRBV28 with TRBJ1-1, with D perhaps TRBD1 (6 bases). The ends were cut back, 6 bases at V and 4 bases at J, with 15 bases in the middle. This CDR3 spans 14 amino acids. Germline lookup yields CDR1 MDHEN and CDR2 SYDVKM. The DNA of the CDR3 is TGTGCCAGCAGGGAGGGAGGGGGAGGCACTGAAGCTTTCTTT. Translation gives CASREGGGGTEAFF.

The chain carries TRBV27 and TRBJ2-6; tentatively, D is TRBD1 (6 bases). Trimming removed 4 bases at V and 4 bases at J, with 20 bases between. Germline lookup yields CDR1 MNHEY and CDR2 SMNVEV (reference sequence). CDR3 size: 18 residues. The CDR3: CASSYQRDKLSGANVLTF. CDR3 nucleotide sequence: TGTGCCAGCAGTTACCAACGGGACAAACTCTCCGGGGCCAACGTCCTGACTTTC.

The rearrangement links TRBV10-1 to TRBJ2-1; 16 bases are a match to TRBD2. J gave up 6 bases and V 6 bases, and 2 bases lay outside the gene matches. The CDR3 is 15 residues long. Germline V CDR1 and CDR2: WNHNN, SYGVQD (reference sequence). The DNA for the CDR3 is TGCGCCAGCAGCGGGACTAGCGGGGGGGCCAATGAGCAGTTCTTC. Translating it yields CASSGTSGGANEQFF.

As DNA, the CDR3 is TGTGCCAGCACCGGGGTAGGGCAAGAGCCCCAGCATTTT. This encodes CASTGVGQEPQHF. V and J are TRBV25-1 and TRBJ1-5; D is unclear. CDR3 size: 13 residues. Trimming took off 7 bases at V and 8 bases at J, with 15 bases between the two ends. The V gene's germline CDR1 is MGHDK and CDR2 SYGVNS.

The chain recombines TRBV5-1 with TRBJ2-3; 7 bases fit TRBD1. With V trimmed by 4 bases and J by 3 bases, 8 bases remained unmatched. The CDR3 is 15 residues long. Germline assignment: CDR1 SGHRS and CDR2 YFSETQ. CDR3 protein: CASSHTQGLTDTQYF. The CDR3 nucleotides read TGCGCCAGCAGCCACACACAGGGGTTAACAGATACGCAGTATTTT.

Here the CDR3 DNA reads TGCACCAGGACTCCTTTCCCTGGCACCGGGGAGCTGTTTTTT. Protein sequence: CTRTPFPGTGELFF. This chain uses TRBV1 with TRBJ2-2; TRBD2 was called by the table and not checked on the DNA. TRBV1 is given as a pseudogene. CDR3 length: 14 residues.

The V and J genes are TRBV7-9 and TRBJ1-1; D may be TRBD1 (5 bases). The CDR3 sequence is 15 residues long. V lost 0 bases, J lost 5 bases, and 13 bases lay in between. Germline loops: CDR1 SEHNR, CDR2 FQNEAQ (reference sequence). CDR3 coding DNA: TGTGCCAGCAGCTTAGCCCTCGGGGACTTTACTGAAGCTTTCTTT. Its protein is CASSLALGDFTEAFF.

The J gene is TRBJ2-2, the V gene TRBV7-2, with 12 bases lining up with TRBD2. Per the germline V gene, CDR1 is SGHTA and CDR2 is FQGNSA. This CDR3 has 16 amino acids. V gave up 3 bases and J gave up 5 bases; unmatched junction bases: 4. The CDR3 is CASSFLAGGHTGELFF. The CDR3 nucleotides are TGTGCCAGCAGCTTTCTAGCGGGGGGGCATACCGGGGAGCTGTTTTTT.

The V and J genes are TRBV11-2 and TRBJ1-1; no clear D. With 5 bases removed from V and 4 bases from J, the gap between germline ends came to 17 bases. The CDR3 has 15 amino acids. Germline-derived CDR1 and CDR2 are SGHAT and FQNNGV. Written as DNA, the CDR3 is TGTGCCAGCAGCCCCGAGGACCCCCGGGGCACTGAAGCTTTCTTT. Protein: CASSPEDPRGTEAFF.

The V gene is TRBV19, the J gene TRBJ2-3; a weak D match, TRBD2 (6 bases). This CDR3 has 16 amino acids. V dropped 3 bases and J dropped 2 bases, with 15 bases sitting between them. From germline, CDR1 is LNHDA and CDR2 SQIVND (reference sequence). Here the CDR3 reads CASSMVVGLNTDTQYF. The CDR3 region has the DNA TGTGCCAGTAGTATGGTTGTGGGACTGAACACAGATACGCAGTATTTT.

The chain's CDR3 is CASSPTGSSYNSPLHF. In nucleotides, the CDR3 is TGTGCCAGCAGCCCGACGGGAAGCTCCTATAATTCACCCCTCCACTTT. The chain links TRBV7-9 to TRBJ1-6; D call uncertain. The ends were cut back, 5 bases at V and 0 bases at J, with 11 bases in the middle. Germline CDR1 reads SEHNR; CDR2 reads FQNEAQ (reference sequence). CDR3 size: 16 residues.

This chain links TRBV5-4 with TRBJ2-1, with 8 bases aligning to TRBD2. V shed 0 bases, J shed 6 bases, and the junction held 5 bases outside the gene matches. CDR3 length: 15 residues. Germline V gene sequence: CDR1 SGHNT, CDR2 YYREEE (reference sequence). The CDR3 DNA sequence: TGTGCCAGCAGCTTGGGTGGTAGCGGGGTCAATGAGCAGTTCTTC. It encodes CASSLGGSGVNEQFF.

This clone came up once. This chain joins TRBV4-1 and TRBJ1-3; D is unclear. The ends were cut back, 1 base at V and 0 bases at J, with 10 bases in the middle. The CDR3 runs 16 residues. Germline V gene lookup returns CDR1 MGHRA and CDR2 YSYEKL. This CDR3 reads CASSQGAWSSGNTIYF. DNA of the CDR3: TGCGCCAGCAGCCAAGGGGCATGGTCCTCTGGAAACACCATATATTTT.

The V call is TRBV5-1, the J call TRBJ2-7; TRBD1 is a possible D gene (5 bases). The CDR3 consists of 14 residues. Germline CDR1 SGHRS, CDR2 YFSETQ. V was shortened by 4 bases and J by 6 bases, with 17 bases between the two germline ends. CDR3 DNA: TGCGCCAGCAGCCCCGTGGGGCAGAGTGGCGAGCAGTACTTC. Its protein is CASSPVGQSGEQYF.

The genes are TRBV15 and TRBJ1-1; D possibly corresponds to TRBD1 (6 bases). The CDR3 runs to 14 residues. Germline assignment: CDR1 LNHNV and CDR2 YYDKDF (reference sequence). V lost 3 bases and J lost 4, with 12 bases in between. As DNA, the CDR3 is TGTGCCACCAGCAGGGGCAGGGGAGCCACTGAAGCTTTCTTT. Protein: CATSRGRGATEAFF.

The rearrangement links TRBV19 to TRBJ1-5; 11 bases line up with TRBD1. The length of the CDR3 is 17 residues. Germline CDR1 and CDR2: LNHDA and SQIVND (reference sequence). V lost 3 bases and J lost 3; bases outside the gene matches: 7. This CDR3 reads CASSIRRTGGLNQPQHF. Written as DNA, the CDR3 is TGTGCCAGTAGTATTCGGAGGACAGGGGGCCTCAATCAGCCCCAGCATTTT.

Here the CDR3 DNA reads TGTGCCAGTAGTATAGGACAGGCCAATCAGCCCCAGCATTTT. It is translated as CASSIGQANQPQHF. This sequence joins TRBV19 and TRBJ1-5, with D perhaps matching TRBD1 (6 bases). Trimming shortened V by 1 base and J by 3 bases, and 7 bases separated the two germline ends. Germline V gene lookup returns CDR1 LNHDA and CDR2 SQIVND (reference sequence). CDR3 size: 14 residues. Full variable domain (outside the CDR3, taken from reference TRBV19 and TRBJ1-5): DGGITQSPKYLFRKEGQNVTLSCEQNLNHDAMYWYRQDPGQGLRLIYYSQIVNDFQKGDIAEGYSVSREKKESFPLTVTSAQKNPTAFYLCASSIGQANQPQHFGDGTRLSIL.

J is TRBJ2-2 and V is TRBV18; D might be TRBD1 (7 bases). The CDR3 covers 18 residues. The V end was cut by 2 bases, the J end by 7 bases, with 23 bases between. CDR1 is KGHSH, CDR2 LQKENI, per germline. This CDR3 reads CASSPSELSGGHIGELFF. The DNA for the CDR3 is TGTGCCAGCTCACCATCGGAACTTTCAGGGGGGCACATCGGGGAGCTGTTTTTT.

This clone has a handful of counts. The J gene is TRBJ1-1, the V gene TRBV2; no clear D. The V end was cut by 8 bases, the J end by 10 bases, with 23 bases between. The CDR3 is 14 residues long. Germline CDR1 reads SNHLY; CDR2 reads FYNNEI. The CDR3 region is CASAGSGTGTIAFF. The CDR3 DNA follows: TGTGCCAGCGCCGGGTCAGGAACGGGAACAATAGCTTTCTTT.

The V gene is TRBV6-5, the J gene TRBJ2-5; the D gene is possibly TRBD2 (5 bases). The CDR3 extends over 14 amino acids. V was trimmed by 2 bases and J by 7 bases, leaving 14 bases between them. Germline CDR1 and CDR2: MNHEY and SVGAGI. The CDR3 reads CASSYVGITGTQYF. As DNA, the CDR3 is TGTGCCAGCAGTTACGTCGGGATCACCGGGACCCAGTACTTC.